The 16 T cell receptor beta chains given below trace back to one sample, sequenced in a study of T cell clonality in common variable immunodeficiency. The study's findings and limits: Fewer deletions and N-nucleotide insertions were reportedly seen in common variable immunodeficiency TCR beta sequences.

Antigen specificity for these receptors is unknown. The assay was immunoSEQ multiplex PCR, and TCRdb's table has in-frame clones only and misses some. The repertoire consists of 20,000 or so clones, none detected only once. Sequences were obtained from peripheral blood mononuclear cells. The receptors here all came from a human donor with common variable immunodeficiency.

About this clone itself: Sequencing ends 3 residues short of the CDR3 end; the germline J gene provides the rest. The V and J genes are TRBV18 and TRBJ2-5; 7 nucleotides agree with TRBD2. Trimming at V came to 3 bases and at J to 2 bases, leaving 6 bases not matched to a gene. Germline V lookup: CDR1 KGHSH, CDR2 LQKENI. The length of the CDR3 is 15 residues. Partial CDR3 DNA: TGTGCCAGCTCACCGACTGGACTAGTACAAGAGACC. Translation gives CASSPTGLVQET. The entire CDR3 protein reads CASSPTGLVQETQYF. The full variable domain, its missing parts supplied by reference TRBV18 and TRBJ2-5, is NAGVMQNPRHLVRRRGQEARLRCSPMKGHSHVYWYRQLPEEGLKFMVYLQKENIIDESGMPKERFSAEFPKEGPSILRIQQVVRGDSAAYFCASSPTGLVQETQYFGPGTRLLVL.

In its sample, this clone was seen many times. The CDR3 region is CASSVPFGEQYF. CDR3 DNA (partial): TGTGCCAGCTCAGTCCCTTTTGGCGAG. The rearrangement uses TRBV5-6 and TRBJ2-7; D is unresolved. The read gets to within 3 residues of the CDR3 end, and the germline J gene fills in the rest. Germline assignment: CDR1 SGHDT and CDR2 YYEEEE. V shed 7 bases and J shed 6 bases, with 14 bases lying between them. This CDR3 is built from 12 residues. Looking up the rest from reference TRBV5-6 and TRBJ2-7 gives the full variable domain: DAGVTQSPTHLIKTRGQQVTLRCSPKSGHDTVSWYQQALGQGPQFIFQYYEEEERQRGNFPDRFSGHQFPNYSSELNVNALLLGDSALYLCASSVPFGEQYFGPGTRLTVT.

In its sample, this clone was seen many times. Coverage ceases 3 residues before the CDR3 finishes, and the germline J gene fills in the end. V gene TRBV20-1 combines with J gene TRBJ2-2, with a possible D match to TRBD1 (5 bases). V dropped 5 bases and J dropped 3 bases, with 16 bases sitting between them. Looked up from germline, CDR1 is DFQATT and CDR2 is SNEGSKA (reference sequence). The CDR3 extends over 15 amino acids. The CDR3 reads CSAGVVGAHTGELFF. The DNA read from the CDR3 is TGCAGTGCTGGGGTAGTAGGGGCGCACACCGGGGAG.

The table lists this clone with many counts. The read gets to within 3 residues of the CDR3 end, and the germline J gene fills in the rest. The gene calls are TRBV14 and TRBJ2-7; a possible D gene is TRBD1 (6 bases). CDR3 length: 12 amino acids. Germline assignment: CDR1 SGHDN and CDR2 FVKESK. The V end lost 8 bases, the J end lost 2 bases, and 10 bases lay between the germline ends. CDR3 DNA, as far as it was read: TGTGCCAGCGGACAGACCCCCTACGAG. It is translated as CASGQTPYE. The whole CDR3 protein is CASGQTPYEQYF.

This clone was seen repeatedly, ten times or more. The read gets to within 3 residues of the CDR3 end, and the germline J gene fills in the rest. The chain recombines TRBV30 with TRBJ2-1, with 8 bases identical to TRBD2. V was pared by 6 bases and J by 4 bases, with 11 bases of the junction left unmatched. The CDR3 consists of 15 residues. Looked up from germline, CDR1 is GTSNPN and CDR2 is SVGIG (reference sequence). This CDR3 reads CACPGGGRNYNEQFF. The DNA read from the CDR3 is TGTGCCTGCCCTGGGGGCGGGAGGAATTACAATGAG.

In this sample, this clone turned up many times. The sequence runs out 3 residues before the end of the CDR3; the remainder is reconstructed from the germline J gene. The rearrangement links TRBV20-1 to TRBJ2-7; 7 bases map to TRBD1. Per germline, CDR1 DFQATT and CDR2 SNEGSKA (reference sequence). This CDR3 contains 13 residues. The trim removed 6 bases at V and 2 bases at J, leaving 7 bases unmatched. CDR3 region: CSALTGSPYEQYF. CDR3 bases read: TGCAGTGCGCTGACAGGGAGCCCCTACGAG.

This clone was observed at least ten times. The observed sequence ends 3 residues before the CDR3 terminus, with the missing tail filled in from the germline J gene. The chain carries TRBV9 and TRBJ2-3; TRBD2 matches 7 bases. The CDR3 has 14 amino acids. Germline V lookup: CDR1 SGDLS, CDR2 YYNGEE. Trimming at V came to 3 bases and at J to 3 bases, leaving 4 bases not matched to a gene. The CDR3 is CASSAQAGTDTQYF. The part of the CDR3 DNA that was read is TGTGCCAGCAGCGCTCAAGCGGGGACAGATACG.

The table lists this clone with many counts. The CDR3 end is not reached by the read, which stops 3 residues before it; the germline J gene fills it in. The J gene is TRBJ1-2, the V gene TRBV19, with D maybe TRBD1 (6 bases). Germline CDR1 is LNHDA and CDR2 is SQIVND (reference sequence). The CDR3 has 16 amino acids. V dropped 5 bases and J dropped 4 bases, with 20 bases sitting between them. The chain's CDR3 is CASSANPWDTGYGYTF. Partial CDR3 DNA: TGTGCCAGTAGTGCAAACCCTTGGGACACAGGCTATGGC.

This clone came up many times. The read terminates 3 residues before the CDR3 end, so the remaining end is supplied by the germline J gene. This rearrangement joins TRBV6-1 to TRBJ2-4, with a possible D match to TRBD2 (6 bases). V lost 0 bases and J lost 7, with 13 bases in between. Germline loops: CDR1 MNHNS, CDR2 SASEGT. The CDR3 spans 15 residues. CDR3 loop: CASSEAIGGENIQYF. CDR3 DNA, as far as it was read: TGTGCCAGCAGTGAAGCGATTGGAGGGGAGAACATT.

The table lists this clone with many counts. The sequence runs out 3 residues before the end of the CDR3; the remainder is reconstructed from the germline J gene. The genes are TRBV30 and TRBJ2-1, with TRBD2 matching 9 bases. The CDR3 loop spans 14 amino acids. V gave up 5 bases and J gave up 5 bases; unmatched junction bases: 7. In germline, CDR1 is GTSNPN, CDR2 SVGIG (reference sequence). The part of the CDR3 DNA that was read is TGTGCCTGGGGGGGGCTAGCGGGAAACAATGAG. Its translation: CAWGGLAGNNE. The whole CDR3 reads CAWGGLAGNNEQFF. Full variable domain (outside the CDR3, taken from reference TRBV30 and TRBJ2-1): SQTIHQWPATLVQPVGSPLSLECTVEGTSNPNLYWYRQAAGRGLQLLFYSVGIGQISSEVPQNLSASRPQDRQFILSSKKLLLSDSGFYLCAWGGLAGNNEQFFGPGTRLTVL.

The table lists this clone with many counts. Read coverage stops 3 residues before the CDR3 terminus; the germline J gene supplies the remainder. The V and J genes are TRBV28 and TRBJ2-7; 10 bases fit TRBD1. The CDR3 extends over 14 amino acids. Per germline, CDR1 MDHEN and CDR2 SYDVKM. Trimming took 7 bases from V and 0 from J; bases not matched to a gene: 3. CDR3 amino acids: CASIWTGGSYEQYF. The part of the CDR3 DNA that was read is TGTGCCAGCATTTGGACAGGGGGCTCCTACGAG.

This clone was seen repeatedly, ten times or more. The read ends 3 residues before the CDR3 terminus; that terminus is restored from the germline J gene. The chain links TRBV20-1 to TRBJ2-3; 8 bases are shared with TRBD1. The V gene end was trimmed by 5 bases and the J gene end by 1 base; junction bases not matched to a gene: 5. Germline loops: CDR1 DFQATT, CDR2 SNEGSKA (reference sequence). CDR3 size: 14 residues. The CDR3 sequence: CSARVTGGTDTQYF. Incomplete CDR3 DNA: TGCAGTGCTCGGGTGACAGGGGGCACAGATACG.

This clone was picked up many times. The sequence runs out 3 residues before the end of the CDR3; the remainder is reconstructed from the germline J gene. The chain employs TRBV29-1 and TRBJ2-7, with 9 nucleotides matching TRBD2. The V gene's germline CDR1 is SQVTM and CDR2 ANQGSEA. This CDR3 region has 16 residues. V lost 4 bases, J lost 1 base, and 11 bases stayed unmatched. The sequenced CDR3 bases are TGCAGCGTTGGAGGGACGACTAGCGGATCTTCCTACGAG. Its protein is CSVGGTTSGSSYE. The whole CDR3 protein reads CSVGGTTSGSSYEQYF.

This clone was counted ten times or more. The read terminates 3 residues ahead of where the CDR3 ends, so the germline J gene completes it. The chain employs TRBV19 and TRBJ2-2; no reliable D call. Germline V lookup: CDR1 LNHDA, CDR2 SQIVND (reference sequence). This CDR3 has 13 amino acids. The V and J ends lost 10 bases and 9 bases respectively, with 18 bases between them. CDR3 in amino acids: CATSPRSHWELFF. CDR3 DNA (partial): TGTGCCACCAGCCCCCGTAGCCATTGGGAG. Supplemented by reference TRBV19 and TRBJ2-2, the full variable domain reads DGGITQSPKYLFRKEGQNVTLSCEQNLNHDAMYWYRQDPGQGLRLIYYSQIVNDFQKGDIAEGYSVSREKKESFPLTVTSAQKNPTAFYLCATSPRSHWELFFGEGSRLTVL.

There are many counts of this clone. Coverage ceases 3 residues before the CDR3 finishes, and the germline J gene fills in the end. The chain combines TRBV5-1 with TRBJ2-5; 11 nucleotides line up with TRBD1. Germline V gene lookup returns CDR1 SGHRS and CDR2 YFSETQ. The CDR3 totals 17 residues. V lost 4 bases and J lost 3; bases outside the gene matches: 11. The CDR3 loop reads CASSPEGTGGGKETQYF. Incomplete CDR3 DNA: TGCGCCAGCAGCCCGGAGGGGACAGGGGGGGGTAAAGAGACC.

This clone was seen more than once but under ten times. The read is 3 residues too short to cover the CDR3 end, so that end is filled in from the germline J gene. The J gene is TRBJ1-4, the V gene TRBV20-1, with no clear D. The CDR3 length is 12 residues. The V gene lost 5 bases and the J gene lost 4 bases, with 8 bases spanning the gap. Germline V gene lookup returns CDR1 DFQATT and CDR2 SNEGSKA (reference sequence). CDR3 in amino acids: CSALDFNEKLFF. The sequenced part of the CDR3 DNA is TGCAGTGCTTTGGACTTTAATGAAAAA.